This record concerns one T cell receptor beta chain sequence. Its antigen is undetermined. This CDR3 region has 13 residues. V lost 4 bases, J lost 1 base, and 8 bases lay in between. The germline V gene encodes CDR1 SGHDT and CDR2 YYEEEE. Single viable CD3+CD4+CD8-CD45RO+ cells were sorted as the memory CD4+ T cells. The data were taken from a study of memory CD4+ T cells and cytomegalovirus serostatus. Study context: Healthy Belgian adult donors included about nine CMV-positive and some 23 CMV-negative people. Study observations and caveats: Of approximately 150 reported CMV TCRbeta sequences, 60 to 85 were found in memory CD4+ repertoires.

Under the authors' procedure: After removing out-of-frame reads, approximately 2.2 million distinct TCRbeta sequences remained. Repertoires were generated with immunoSEQ multiplex PCR, while TCRdb's copy carries only in-frame clones and drops some. V and J calls and clone size come straight from that table; D and trimming were deduced from the DNA. This repertoire shows 45,000 to 60,000 clones, approximately 78% found once; its top ten account for more than 0.65%. The receptor was isolated from an adult in good health and CMV-seronegative. Sequenced input: memory CD4+ T cells from blood. The V gene is TRBV5-6, the J gene TRBJ1-1; D not resolved. This chain's CDR3 is CASSLTPNTEAFF. CDR3 DNA sequence: TGTGCCAGCAGCCTGACCCCGAACACTGAAGCTTTCTTT.